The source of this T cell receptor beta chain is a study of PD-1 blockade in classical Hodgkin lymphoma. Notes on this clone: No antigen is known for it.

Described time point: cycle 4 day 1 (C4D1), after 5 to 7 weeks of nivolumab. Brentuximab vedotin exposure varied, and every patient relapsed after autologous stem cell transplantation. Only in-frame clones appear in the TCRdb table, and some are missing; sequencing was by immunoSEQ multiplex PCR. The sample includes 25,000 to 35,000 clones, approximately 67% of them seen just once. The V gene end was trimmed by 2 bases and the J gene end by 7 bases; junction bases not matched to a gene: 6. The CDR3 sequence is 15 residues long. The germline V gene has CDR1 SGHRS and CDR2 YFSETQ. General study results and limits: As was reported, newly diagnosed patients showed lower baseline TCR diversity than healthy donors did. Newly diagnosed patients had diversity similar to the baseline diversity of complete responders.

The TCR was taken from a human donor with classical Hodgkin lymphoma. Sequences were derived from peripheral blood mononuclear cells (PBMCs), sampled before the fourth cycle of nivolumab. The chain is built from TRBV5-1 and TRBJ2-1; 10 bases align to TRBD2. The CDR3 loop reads CASSFSGGMGNEQFF. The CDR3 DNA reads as TGCGCCAGCAGCTTTAGCGGGGGGATGGGAAATGAGCAGTTCTTC.